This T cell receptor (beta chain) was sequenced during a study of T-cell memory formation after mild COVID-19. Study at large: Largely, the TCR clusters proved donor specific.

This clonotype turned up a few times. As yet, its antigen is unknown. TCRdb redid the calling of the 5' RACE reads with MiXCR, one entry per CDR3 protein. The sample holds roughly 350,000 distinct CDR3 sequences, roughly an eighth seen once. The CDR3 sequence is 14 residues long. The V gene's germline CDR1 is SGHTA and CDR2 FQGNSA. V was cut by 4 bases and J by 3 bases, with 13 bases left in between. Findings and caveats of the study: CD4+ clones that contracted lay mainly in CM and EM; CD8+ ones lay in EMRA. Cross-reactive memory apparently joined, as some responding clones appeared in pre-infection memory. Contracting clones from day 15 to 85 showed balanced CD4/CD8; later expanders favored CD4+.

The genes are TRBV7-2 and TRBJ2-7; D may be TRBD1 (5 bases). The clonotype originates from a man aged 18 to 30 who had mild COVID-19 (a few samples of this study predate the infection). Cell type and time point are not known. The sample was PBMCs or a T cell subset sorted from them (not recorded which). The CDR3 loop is CASSSPHQGYEQYF. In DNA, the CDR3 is TGTGCCAGCAGCTCGCCCCACCAGGGCTACGAGCAGTACTTC.